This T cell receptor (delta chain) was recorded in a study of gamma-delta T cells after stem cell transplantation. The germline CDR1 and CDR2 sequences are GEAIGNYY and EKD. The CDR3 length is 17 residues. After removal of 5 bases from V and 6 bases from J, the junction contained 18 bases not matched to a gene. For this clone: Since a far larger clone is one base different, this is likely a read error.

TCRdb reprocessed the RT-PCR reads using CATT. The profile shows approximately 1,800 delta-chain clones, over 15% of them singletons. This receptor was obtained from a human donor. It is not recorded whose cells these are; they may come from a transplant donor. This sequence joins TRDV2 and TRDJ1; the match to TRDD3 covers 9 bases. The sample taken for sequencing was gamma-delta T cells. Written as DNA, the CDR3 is TGTGCCTGTGGCACTTTGGGCGGACTGGGGGACCAGTATAAACTCATCTTT. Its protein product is CACGTLGGLGDQYKLIF.